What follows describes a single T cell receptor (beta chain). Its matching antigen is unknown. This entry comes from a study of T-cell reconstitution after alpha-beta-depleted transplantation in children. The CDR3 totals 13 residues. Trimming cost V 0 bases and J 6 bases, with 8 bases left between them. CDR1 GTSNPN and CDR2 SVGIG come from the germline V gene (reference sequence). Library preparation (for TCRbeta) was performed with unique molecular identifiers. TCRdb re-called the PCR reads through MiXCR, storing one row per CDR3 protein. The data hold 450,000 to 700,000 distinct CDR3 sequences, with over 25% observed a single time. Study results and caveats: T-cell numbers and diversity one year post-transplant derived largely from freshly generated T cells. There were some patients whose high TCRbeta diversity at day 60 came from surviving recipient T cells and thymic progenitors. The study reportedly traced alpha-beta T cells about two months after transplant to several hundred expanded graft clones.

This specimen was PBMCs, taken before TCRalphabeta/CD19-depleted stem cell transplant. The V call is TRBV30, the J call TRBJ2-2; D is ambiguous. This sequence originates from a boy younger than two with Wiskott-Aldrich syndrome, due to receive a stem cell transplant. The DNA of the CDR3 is TGTGCCTGGAGTGTATGGGGTGCCGGGGAGCTGTTTTTT. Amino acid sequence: CAWSVWGAGELFF.